The T cell receptor beta chain under discussion was sequenced for a study of identical twins. Study-wide findings and caveats: Invariant populations such as MAIT and iNKT cells could partly muddle zero-insertion analyses. Twin pairs' shared out-of-frame alpha sequences were enriched in low generation probability. The study drew conclusions from cross-sectional statistical analysis, not from following the same donors.

Carrying unique molecular identifiers, the cDNA also gained a universal primer site through template switching. One entry per CDR3 protein results from TCRdb running MiXCR on the 5' RACE reads. The sample lists 250,000 to 300,000 distinct CDR3 sequences, about 8% occurring once. Deletions cut 6 bases from V and 0 bases from J, with 25 bases between. This CDR3 spans 18 amino acids. The germline CDR1 and CDR2 sequences are DFQATT and SNEGSKA (reference sequence). As concerns this clonotype: Its antigen remains unidentified.

The same specimen was also included in a second study, on yellow fever vaccine responses in identical twins.

The source is a woman aged 18-35 years in good health. The chain carries TRBV20-1 and TRBJ2-3, with no clear D. Sequences were obtained from CD8+ T cells sorted from blood. The DNA of the CDR3 is TGCAGTGCCATACCCACCTTGCAGCATAGTACTAGCACAGATACGCAGTATTTT. Amino acid sequence: CSAIPTLQHSTSTDTQYF.